These 11 T cell receptor beta chains were all obtained from the same sample, sequenced in a study of T-cell reconstitution after alpha-beta-depleted transplantation in children. Unique molecular identifiers were used to barcode this TCRbeta library. From the PCR reads, TCRdb called clonotypes with MiXCR, one entry per CDR3 protein. Among about 830,000 distinct CDR3 sequences, 15% to 20% were seen once, and the ten largest hold approximately 5%. This specimen was PBMCs, mostly from graft donor cells, taken 360 days after TCRalphabeta/CD19-depleted stem cell transplant. The source of these receptors is a male patient aged 5 to 17 who had a stem cell transplant for acute lymphoblastic leukemia, so the T cells may come from the graft donor.

This clonotype was seen more than once but under ten times. The genes are TRBV7-9 and TRBJ1-1; possible D gene TRBD1, 5 bases. The CDR3 extends over 14 amino acids. CDR1 is SEHNR, CDR2 FQNEAQ, per germline (reference sequence). V gave up 5 bases and J gave up 1 base, with 11 bases separating them. This chain's CDR3 is CASSGWRGNTEAFF. The CDR3 coding sequence is TGTGCCAGCAGCGGGTGGAGGGGGAACACTGAAGCTTTCTTT.

This clonotype was detected a few times. The genes are TRBV7-9 and TRBJ2-7; 9 bases are shared with TRBD2. Germline CDR1 is SEHNR and CDR2 is FQNEAQ (reference sequence). V shed 2 bases, J shed 5 bases, and the junction held 4 bases outside the gene matches. The CDR3 spans 14 residues. The CDR3 region has the DNA TGTGCCAGCAGCTTATATCAGCGGGAGGACGAGCAGTACTTC. It is translated as CASSLYQREDEQYF.

The chain recombines TRBV10-3 with TRBJ2-5, with TRBD1 matching 10 bases. The length of the CDR3 is 13 residues. V shed 6 bases, J shed 5 bases, and the junction held 3 bases outside the gene matches. The germline V gene has CDR1 ENHRY and CDR2 SYGVKD. The CDR3, as DNA: TGTGCCATCAGGGGACAGGGGATGGAGACCCAGTACTTC. It encodes CAIRGQGMETQYF.

The rearrangement links TRBV27 to TRBJ2-1, with 7 bases identical to TRBD2. J was trimmed by 7 bases and V by 4 bases; bases with no gene match: 7. CDR3 size: 14 residues. The germline V gene has CDR1 MNHEY and CDR2 SMNVEV (reference sequence). In DNA form, the CDR3 reads TGTGCCAGCAGTTACCAGCGGGGACGGAATGAGCAGTTCTTC. Translated, it gives CASSYQRGRNEQFF.

The rearrangement links TRBV5-1 to TRBJ2-7; 8 bases agree with TRBD1. The ends lost 4 bases at V and 1 base at J; junction bases unmatched: 7. The length of the CDR3 is 15 residues. Germline V CDR1 and CDR2: SGHRS, YFSETQ. For the CDR3, the DNA is TGCGCCAGCAGCCTCCTGGGACAGGTTTCCTACGAGCAGTACTTC. Translated, it gives CASSLLGQVSYEQYF.

With respect to this clonotype: Compared with germline, one end of the junction differs, possibly owing to a read error. The J gene is TRBJ2-5, the V gene TRBV6-6, with D hard to call. The CDR3 loop spans 13 amino acids. The germline V gene encodes CDR1 MNHNY and CDR2 SVGAGI (reference sequence). DNA of the CDR3: TGTGCCGGCAGCAGACACGGAGTGGAGACCCAGTACTTC. This encodes CAGSRHGVETQYF.

This clonotype showed up many times. The CDR3 here is CASSLAGSRRLVSTDTQYF. In DNA form, the CDR3 reads TGTGCCAGCAGTTTAGCCGGGTCTCGGCGACTTGTAAGCACAGATACGCAGTATTTT. The rearrangement joins TRBV12-3 or TRBV12-4 to TRBJ2-3; D not resolved. The CDR3 is 19 amino acids. The V end lost 0 bases, the J end lost 0 bases, and 19 bases lay between the germline ends.

The chain is built from TRBV12-3 or TRBV12-4 and TRBJ2-7, with TRBD1 as a possible D gene (9 bases). CDR3 length: 15 residues. Trimming removed 5 bases from V and 3 bases from J, with 17 bases in between. The DNA for the CDR3 is TGTGCCAGCAGTCGGGGGGGGACAGGGAACTACGAGCAGTACTTC. It is translated as CASSRGGTGNYEQYF.

This clonotype was picked up one time. J is TRBJ1-5 and V is TRBV5-1, with a tentative D call TRBD1 (6 bases). Germline CDR1 and CDR2: SGHRS and YFSETQ. Trimming removed 5 bases from V and 3 bases from J, with 12 bases in between. The CDR3 is made up of 14 amino acids. Here the CDR3 reads CASSIGGHNQPQHF. In nucleotides, the CDR3 is TGCGCCAGCAGTATCGGGGGACACAATCAGCCCCAGCATTTT.

This chain connects TRBV7-9 to TRBJ1-2; maybe TRBD1 (6 bases). This CDR3 is built from 15 residues. CDR1 SEHNR and CDR2 FQNEAQ come from the germline V gene (reference sequence). The V end was cut by 2 bases, the J end by 2 bases, with 12 bases between. CDR3 nucleotides: TGTGCCAGCAGCTTACTCCGACAGGCCAACTATGGCTACACCTTC. It codes for CASSLLRQANYGYTF. Complete variable domain (other parts from reference TRBV7-9 and TRBJ1-2): DTGVSQNPRHKITKRGQNVTFRCDPISEHNRLYWYRQTLGQGPEFLTYFQNEAQLEKSRLLSDRFSAERPKGSFSTLEIQRTEQGDSAMYLCASSLLRQANYGYTFGSGTRLTVV.

The table lists this clonotype with a few counts. The chain has TRBV29-1 and TRBJ1-2, with D uncertain. CDR1 is SQVTM and CDR2 is ANQGSEA in the germline V gene. Trimming cost V 7 bases and J 0 bases, with 9 bases left between them. This CDR3 spans 12 amino acids. For the CDR3, the DNA is TGCAGCGGCATTGGCACTAACTATGGCTACACCTTC. Translated, it gives CSGIGTNYGYTF. The full variable domain, completed using reference TRBV29-1 and TRBJ1-2, is SAVISQKPSRDICQRGTSLTIQCQVDSQVTMMFWYRQQPGQSLTLIATANQGSEATYESGFVIDKFPISRPNLTFSTLTVSNMSPEDSSIYLCSGIGTNYGYTFGSGTRLTVV.